This T cell receptor (beta chain) was documented in a study of shared clonotypes between healthy human individuals. Trimming shortened V by 7 bases and J by 0 bases, and 13 bases separated the two germline ends. This CDR3 has 14 residues. CDR1 and CDR2 from the germline V gene are MNHNS and SASEGT. TCRdb's table, derived via immunoSEQ multiplex PCR, lists solely in-frame clones and lacks some. The data hold over a million clones, with under 80% observed a single time. Sequencing input: memory CD4+ T cells sorted from blood. Stated subset: CD45RA-negative fraction. The sequence came from a man between 18 and 29 years old in good health. The chain links TRBV6-1 to TRBJ2-7; D ambiguous. The DNA for the CDR3 is TGTGCCAGCACCCCGAACTTTTCCTCCTACGAGCAGTACTTC. As protein: CASTPNFSSYEQYF.